This TCR beta chain originates from a study of blood T cell repertoires in COVID-19. The V gene's germline CDR1 is LGHDT and CDR2 YNNKEL (reference sequence). V gave up 1 base and J gave up 6 bases; unmatched junction bases: 5. This CDR3 has 15 residues. The count of this clone is one. Participant reports of clinical history set cohort assignment. In the authors' methods: By means of reference gene primer amplification, nucleated cell counts were estimated. Assay: immunoSEQ multiplex PCR; the TCRdb copy retains only in-frame clones and omits some. The V and J calls and clone size were taken over from that table, and D and trimming were inferred from the DNA. The table has some 300,000 clones, around 84% seen once.

The clonotype was recovered from a man under 40 who had recovered from COVID-19. Sequencing input: PBMCs or T cells enriched from blood (not recorded which). The chain joins TRBV3-1 (or the pseudogene TRBV3-2) to TRBJ1-2; 10 bases map to TRBD1. Here the CDR3 DNA reads TGTGCCAGCAGCCAAGGACAGGGGGCAATCAATGGCTACACCTTC. Translating gives CASSQGQGAINGYTF.